Below, 17 T cell receptor beta chains from the same sample are listed, as sequenced in a study of control samples from healthy donors and cancer patients. Data came from immunoSEQ multiplex PCR; TCRdb stores just in-frame clones and leaves some out. The sample has 130,000 or so clones; around nine tenths are singletons. The sequencing sample was made of blood. These receptors were obtained from a man in his fifties or sixties in good health.

This chain uses TRBV12-3 or TRBV12-4 with TRBJ1-1; the match to TRBD1 covers 7 bases. Unmatched junction bases numbered 8, after V lost 5 bases and J lost 11 bases. The CDR3 has 12 amino acids. CDR3 residues: CASSQEGAGAFF. CDR3 coding DNA: TGTGCCAGCAGTCAAGAGGGGGCTGGGGCTTTCTTT.

The rearrangement uses TRBV19 and TRBJ2-7; D is possibly TRBD1 or TRBD2 (6 bases each). CDR1 and CDR2 from the germline V gene are LNHDA and SQIVND (reference sequence). The length of the CDR3 is 14 residues. The V end lost 7 bases, the J end lost 2 bases, and 15 bases lay between the germline ends. The CDR3 loop is CASNTGGGAYEQYF. CDR3 sequence (DNA): TGTGCCAGTAACACCGGGGGCGGAGCCTACGAGCAGTACTTC.

The CDR3: CASSLKVTGAEAFF. CDR3 DNA sequence: TGTGCCAGCAGCTTAAAGGTCACCGGGGCTGAAGCTTTCTTT. The J gene is TRBJ1-1, the V gene TRBV7-2; no reliable D call. CDR1 and CDR2 (germline): SGHTA, FQGNSA. This CDR3 region has 14 residues. V was clipped by 2 bases and J by 6 bases, with 13 bases between them.

V usage is TRBV24-1 and J usage is TRBJ2-7, with TRBD2 as a possible D gene (6 bases). This CDR3 is built from 13 residues. Germline loops: CDR1 KGHDR, CDR2 SFDVKD. The V end lost 1 base, the J end lost 5 bases, and 8 bases lay between the germline ends. The CDR3 nucleotides are TGTGCCACCAGTGATTTAGGAGGGAACGAGCAGTACTTC. Translated, it gives CATSDLGGNEQYF.

This rearrangement joins TRBV5-4 to TRBJ1-2; TRBD1 matches at 10 bases. V lost 5 bases to trimming and J lost 3 bases; unmatched junction nucleotides: 10. Germline values: CDR1 SGHNT, CDR2 YYREEE (reference sequence). The CDR3 is 16 amino acids. For the CDR3, the DNA is TGTGCCAGCAGTCTCACTACGACAGGGGGCGACTATGGCTACACCTTC. Its translation is CASSLTTTGGDYGYTF.

This chain links TRBV11-2 with TRBJ1-1; D remains unclear. The CDR3 length is 15 residues. The germline CDR1 and CDR2 sequences are SGHAT and FQNNGV. Trimming removed 5 bases at V and 1 base at J, with 14 bases between. DNA of the CDR3: TGTGCCAGCAGCCCCACTCGGAAGGGGAACACTGAAGCTTTCTTT. This sequence encodes CASSPTRKGNTEAFF.

The J gene is TRBJ2-1, the V gene TRBV7-8; possible D gene TRBD2, 7 bases. The CDR3 runs 16 residues. Germline CDR1 reads SGHVS; CDR2 reads FQNEAQ. V lost 3 bases to trimming and J lost 4 bases, with 16 bases between them. CDR3 sequence reads: CASSFPKRGGYNEQFF. The CDR3 DNA sequence: TGTGCCAGCAGCTTCCCGAAGAGGGGGGGATACAATGAGCAGTTCTTC.

This clone came up a few times. J is TRBJ1-1 and V is TRBV19; tentative D call: TRBD1 (5 bases). The CDR3 totals 14 residues. V was cut by 6 bases and J by 4 bases, with 15 bases left in between. Germline loops: CDR1 LNHDA, CDR2 SQIVND (reference sequence). CDR3 bases: TGTGCCAGTAGCAGGGCGGGGTCCGCCACTGAAGCTTTCTTT. The encoded protein is CASSRAGSATEAFF.

The chain uses TRBV5-6 and TRBJ2-3; 7 bases align to TRBD1. In germline, CDR1 is SGHDT, CDR2 YYEEEE. J gave up 1 base and V 4 bases, and 15 bases lay outside the gene matches. The CDR3 loop spans 18 amino acids. Written as DNA, the CDR3 is TGTGCCAGCAGCGACGGGACAGTCTTGGTTTACGGCACAGATACGCAGTATTTT. The encoded protein is CASSDGTVLVYGTDTQYF.

V usage is TRBV7-9 and J usage is TRBJ1-1, with D uncertain. The germline gives CDR1 SEHNR, CDR2 FQNEAQ (reference sequence). Trimming took 5 bases from V and 4 from J, leaving 11 bases between them. CDR3 length equals 13 residues. CDR3 residues: CASSATLSTEAFF. In nucleotides, the CDR3 is TGTGCCAGCAGCGCGACATTAAGCACTGAAGCTTTCTTT.

J is TRBJ2-5 and V is TRBV7-9; D unresolved. Trimming cost V 1 base and J 5 bases, with 5 bases left between them. The germline gives CDR1 SEHNR, CDR2 FQNEAQ (reference sequence). This CDR3 comprises 12 residues. CDR3 protein: CASSLGDETQYF. The CDR3 nucleotides read TGTGCCAGCAGCTTAGGTGATGAGACCCAGTACTTC.

The chain employs TRBV4-1 and TRBJ2-4; unclear D gene. Germline lookup yields CDR1 MGHRA and CDR2 YSYEKL. The CDR3 loop spans 13 amino acids. Trimming shortened V by 4 bases and J by 7 bases, and 11 bases separated the two germline ends. The CDR3 protein is CASSPSGMNIQYF. Written as DNA, the CDR3 is TGCGCCAGCAGCCCCTCCGGAATGAACATTCAGTACTTC.

The V gene is TRBV6-6, the J gene TRBJ2-5; D is perhaps TRBD1 (6 bases). This CDR3 comprises 14 residues. CDR1 and CDR2 (germline): MNHNY, SVGAGI (reference sequence). The V end lost 5 bases, the J end lost 4 bases, and 14 bases lay between the germline ends. The CDR3 nucleotides read TGTGCCAGCAGTATAACAGGGCGACGAGAGACCCAGTACTTC. Translation: CASSITGRRETQYF.

This chain links TRBV2 with TRBJ1-3; no clear D. The CDR3 covers 12 residues. Germline V gives CDR1 SNHLY, CDR2 FYNNEI. The V end lost 3 bases, the J end lost 3 bases, and 3 bases lay between the germline ends. CDR3 in amino acids: CASSDFGNTIYF. The DNA of the CDR3 is TGTGCCAGCAGTGATTTTGGAAACACCATATATTTT.

This chain connects TRBV3-1 (or the pseudogene TRBV3-2) to TRBJ1-1; D might be TRBD1 (6 bases). This CDR3 has 13 residues. Germline V gene sequence: CDR1 LGHDT, CDR2 YNNKEL (reference sequence). The V gene lost 7 bases and the J gene lost 8 bases, with 17 bases spanning the gap. In DNA, the CDR3 is TGTGCCAGCAACACAGTGGGGCAGGGGGAAGCTTTCTTT. Encoded protein: CASNTVGQGEAFF.

The CDR3 sequence is CATTGRATEAFF. CDR3 sequence (DNA): TGTGCCACTACCGGGCGCGCGACTGAAGCTTTCTTT. V and J are TRBV19 and TRBJ1-1; no clear D. The germline gives CDR1 LNHDA, CDR2 SQIVND (reference sequence). The germline V and J ends were trimmed by 10 bases and 5 bases, with 14 bases remaining between them. CDR3 length equals 12 residues.

The chain joins TRBV5-6 to TRBJ2-3; TRBD1 matches at 9 bases. Germline assignment: CDR1 SGHDT and CDR2 YYEEEE. CDR3 size: 16 residues. The V and J ends lost 4 bases and 2 bases, in that order; junction bases with no gene match: 8. This CDR3 is CASSTAGTGNTDTQYF. CDR3 coding DNA: TGTGCCAGCAGCACTGCCGGGACAGGGAACACAGATACGCAGTATTTT.